The present entry profiles one TCR beta chain with its context. This specimen belongs to a study of blood T cell repertoires in COVID-19. As for the study in general: The United States, Italy and Spain provided the acute and convalescent COVID-19 samples.

Germline assignment: CDR1 SGHRS and CDR2 YFSETQ. The CDR3 extends over 15 amino acids. V lost 0 bases, J lost 3 bases, and 12 bases lay in between. Per the authors' pipeline: Reference gene primer amplification gave estimated nucleated cell counts. Assay used: immunoSEQ multiplex PCR; TCRdb lists only in-frame clones, some missing. V, J and clone size reflect that table, while D and trimming were determined from the DNA. The sample yields 150,000 to 200,000 clones, more than 75% seen once. It was during active infection that Seattle patients were enrolled and then longitudinally followed. The origin of this receptor is a person between 65 and 80 years old with COVID-19, enrolled during active disease. This chain links TRBV5-1 with TRBJ2-5; D call uncertain. The sample was peripheral blood. The CDR3 coding sequence is TGCGCCAGCAGCTTGGACCCCGCTCGGGAAGAGACCCAGTACTTC. This encodes CASSLDPAREETQYF.